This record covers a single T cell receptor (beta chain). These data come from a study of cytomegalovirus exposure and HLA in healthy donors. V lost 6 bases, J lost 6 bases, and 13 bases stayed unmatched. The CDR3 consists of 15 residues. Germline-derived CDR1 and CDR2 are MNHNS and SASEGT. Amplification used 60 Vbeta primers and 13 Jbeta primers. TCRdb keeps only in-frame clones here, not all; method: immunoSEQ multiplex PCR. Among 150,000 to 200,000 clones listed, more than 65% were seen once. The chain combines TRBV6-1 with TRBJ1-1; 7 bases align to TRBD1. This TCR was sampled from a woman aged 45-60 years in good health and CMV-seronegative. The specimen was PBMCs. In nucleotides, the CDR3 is TGTGCCAGCAGGGAGGGGGCCCTACGGGCCGCTGAAGCTTTCTTT. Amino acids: CASREGALRAAEAFF.